The clone carrying this T cell receptor (beta chain) was counted ten times or more. Germline V CDR1 and CDR2: LGHDT, YNNKEL (reference sequence). Between the trimmed V and J ends, which lost 4 bases and 6 bases, there was a span of 10 bases. There are 12 residues in the CDR3. The library was built from 400 to 500 ng RNA with molecular barcoded adaptors for alpha/delta and beta/gamma chains. Using its own MiXCR run on the reads, TCRdb lists one record per CDR3 protein. The sample contains some 130,000 distinct CDR3 sequences, approximately 13% of which appear only once. These data are taken from a study of read filtering for tumor transcriptome and immune sequencing. Study-level background: IR-seq gave about 3.5 to 10.27 million TCR reads per sample; RNA-seq gave roughly 80 to 1,300.

This sequence originates from a donor aged 40 or older with multiple myeloma. V usage is TRBV3-1 and J usage is TRBJ2-7; D is unclear. The sequenced sample consisted of a population of CD138-negative cells sorted from bone marrow. In DNA form, the CDR3 reads TGTGCCAGCAGCCTCCGGGCGAGCGAGCAGTACTTC. Its translation: CASSLRASEQYF.